A single sample gave rise to the 22 T cell receptor beta chains below, sequenced in a study of blood T cell repertoires in COVID-19. Sequencing used immunoSEQ multiplex PCR; TCRdb keeps in-frame clones, though not all of them. Altogether about 70,000 clones are present, about 86% being singletons, with the ten largest covering 9.5% to 15%. The sequenced sample was peripheral blood. These receptors were obtained from a human donor in a cohort sampled during active COVID-19.

The chain is built from TRBV6-5 and TRBJ1-2; 9 bases line up with TRBD1. CDR1 is MNHEY, CDR2 SVGAGI, per germline. V lost 0 bases, J lost 4 bases, and 3 bases stayed unmatched. The CDR3 is 15 residues long. The CDR3 DNA is TGTGCCAGCAGTTACTCTACAGGGGGCAGCTATGGCTACACCTTC. As protein: CASSYSTGGSYGYTF.

The chain links TRBV6-5 to TRBJ1-6; no reliable D call. This CDR3 is 12 amino acids long. Germline loops: CDR1 MNHEY, CDR2 SVGAGI. Trimming cost V 2 bases and J 14 bases, with 10 bases left between them. CDR3 in amino acids: CASSYAGITLHF. The CDR3 DNA is TGTGCCAGCAGTTACGCGGGGATCACCCTCCACTTT.

The count of this clone is one. The gene calls are TRBV2 and TRBJ2-7, with D possibly TRBD1 on 6 matching bases. From germline, CDR1 is SNHLY and CDR2 FYNNEI. With 7 bases removed from V and 2 bases from J, the gap between germline ends came to 12 bases. This CDR3 has 13 amino acids. This CDR3 is CASKAGAAYEQYF. The DNA of the CDR3 is TGTGCCAGCAAGGCAGGGGCAGCCTACGAGCAGTACTTC.

The V and J genes are TRBV5-5 and TRBJ2-5, with D perhaps matching TRBD2 (6 bases). Per the germline V gene, CDR1 is SGHKS and CDR2 is YYEKEE (reference sequence). This CDR3 comprises 16 residues. Trimming stripped 0 bases from V and 0 bases from J, with 12 bases between. Here the CDR3 DNA reads TGTGCCAGCAGCTTGGGCACCCGGGACTACCAAGAGACCCAGTACTTC. Amino acid sequence: CASSLGTRDYQETQYF.

The genes are TRBV5-5 and TRBJ1-6; tentative D call: TRBD1 (5 bases). The CDR3 totals 15 residues. The V gene lost 0 bases and the J gene lost 10 bases, with 14 bases spanning the gap. Per the germline V gene, CDR1 is SGHKS and CDR2 is YYEKEE (reference sequence). For the CDR3, the DNA is TGTGCCAGCAGCTTGGATTGGGGCAGGGAATCACCCCTCCACTTT. This codes for CASSLDWGRESPLHF.

V is TRBV5-6 and J is TRBJ2-1; 7 positions agree with TRBD1. Germline-derived CDR1 and CDR2 are SGHDT and YYEEEE. V shed 1 base and J 0 bases; nucleotides not matched to a gene: 7. The CDR3 runs to 17 residues. CDR3 sequence reads: CASSLRDSLSSYNEQFF. In DNA, the CDR3 is TGTGCCAGCAGCTTGAGGGACAGTCTGAGCTCCTACAATGAGCAGTTCTTC.

The chain employs TRBV27 and TRBJ2-2, with D unclear. The V end lost 3 bases, the J end lost 4 bases, and 9 bases lay between the germline ends. CDR1 is MNHEY and CDR2 is SMNVEV in the germline V gene (reference sequence). This CDR3 has 14 amino acids. The CDR3 here is CASSFKRFTGELFF. The CDR3 DNA reads as TGTGCCAGCAGTTTTAAGCGATTCACCGGGGAGCTGTTTTTT.

A single count supports this clone. The sample has other DNA sequences that encode this CDR3 too. The rearrangement joins TRBV9 to TRBJ1-6, with D uncertain. Germline CDR1 reads SGDLS; CDR2 reads YYNGEE. V gave up 2 bases and J gave up 10 bases, with 13 bases separating them. CDR3 size: 14 residues. CDR3 sequence: CASSVSPTSSPLHF. DNA for the CDR3: TGTGCCAGCAGCGTGAGTCCCACGAGCTCACCCCTCCACTTT.

The chain is built from TRBV5-1 and TRBJ1-1; tentatively, D is TRBD1 (5 bases). With 4 bases removed from V and 5 bases from J, the gap between germline ends came to 12 bases. CDR3 length equals 13 residues. The germline V gene has CDR1 SGHRS and CDR2 YFSETQ. CDR3 DNA: TGCGCCAGCAGCGGCGGAGACAGAACTGAAGCTTTCTTT. Its translation is CASSGGDRTEAFF.

This clone was recorded only once. The chain links TRBV11-3 to TRBJ2-1, with 15 bases identical to TRBD2. The germline V gene has CDR1 SGHNT and CDR2 YENEEA. This CDR3 comprises 16 residues. V lost 1 base to trimming and J lost 6 bases; unmatched junction nucleotides: 1. CDR3 in DNA: TGTGCCAGCAGCTTAGCGGGACTAGCGGGGGGCAATGAGCAGTTCTTC. This codes for CASSLAGLAGGNEQFF.

The chain combines TRBV12-3 or TRBV12-4 with TRBJ1-5, with D tentatively TRBD1 (6 bases). The CDR3 has 13 amino acids. Trimming took off 4 bases at V and 7 bases at J, with 11 bases between the two ends. CDR3 nucleotide sequence: TGTGCCAGCAGTTGGGGGCAGGACCAGCCCCAGCATTTT. Translated: CASSWGQDQPQHF.

The chain uses TRBV4-1 and TRBJ1-2; TRBD1 might be the D (5 bases). Per the germline V gene, CDR1 is MGHRA and CDR2 is YSYEKL. Trimming shortened V by 0 bases and J by 7 bases, and 15 bases separated the two germline ends. The CDR3 totals 15 residues. The CDR3 DNA follows: TGCGCCAGCAGCCAAGATCTCGCGCGTACAGGTGGCTACACCTTC. It specifies CASSQDLARTGGYTF.

The chain links TRBV28 to TRBJ1-3, with D tentatively TRBD1 (5 bases). V was pared by 8 bases and J by 6 bases, with 11 bases between. In germline, CDR1 is MDHEN, CDR2 SYDVKM. The CDR3 length is 12 residues. As DNA, the CDR3 is TGTGCCAGCGGGACTGGTTCAAACACCATATATTTT. Protein sequence: CASGTGSNTIYF.

The V and J genes are TRBV10-3 and TRBJ2-2, with 12 bases fitting TRBD1. The CDR3 is made up of 16 amino acids. Germline V gene data show CDR1 as ENHRY and CDR2 as SYGVKD. Trimming at V came to 10 bases and at J to 4 bases, leaving 10 bases not matched to a gene. DNA of the CDR3: TGTGCCAGCCGGGACAGGGGGCCGGCCGGCACCGGGGAGCTGTTTTTT. Encoded protein: CASRDRGPAGTGELFF.

This chain uses TRBV7-2 with TRBJ1-6, with 8 positions matching TRBD1. Germline V gene lookup returns CDR1 SGHTA and CDR2 FQGNSA. There are 15 residues in the CDR3. V dropped 5 bases and J dropped 6; count of bases not matched to a gene: 6. The CDR3: CASSLTGEINSPLHF. The CDR3 bases are TGTGCCAGCAGCCTGACAGGGGAAATTAATTCACCCCTCCACTTT. Full variable domain (outside the CDR3, taken from reference TRBV7-2 and TRBJ1-6): GAGVSQSPSNKVTEKGKDVELRCDPISGHTALYWYRQSLGQGLEFLIYFQGNSAPDKSGLPSDRFSAERTGGSVSTLTIQRTQQEDSAVYLCASSLTGEINSPLHFGNGTRLTVT.

The rearrangement uses TRBV4-2 and TRBJ2-7, with 9 positions matching TRBD2. This CDR3 region has 15 residues. V lost 1 base, J lost 7 bases, and 8 bases stayed unmatched. Germline CDR1 and CDR2: LGHNA and YNFKEQ. In DNA, the CDR3 is TGTGCCAGCAGCCAAGCCGCGGGGGGGCCAGAGGAGCAGTACTTC. This sequence encodes CASSQAAGGPEEQYF.

V and J are TRBV19 and TRBJ2-4; TRBD2 is a possible D gene (6 bases). The CDR3 loop spans 16 amino acids. The germline V gene has CDR1 LNHDA and CDR2 SQIVND (reference sequence). Trimming removed 3 bases at V and 3 bases at J, with 15 bases between. DNA of the CDR3: TGTGCCAGTAGTATGGTGCTTCGGGGGAACAAAAACATTCAGTACTTC. It codes for CASSMVLRGNKNIQYF.

V and J are TRBV5-4 and TRBJ1-2, with TRBD1 matching 7 bases. The CDR3 consists of 16 residues. V lost 0 bases and J lost 1; bases outside the gene matches: 6. CDR1 and CDR2 (germline): SGHNT, YYREEE (reference sequence). The CDR3 loop reads CASSLGGTVFNYGYTF. The CDR3 DNA sequence: TGTGCCAGCAGCTTGGGGGGGACAGTTTTTAACTATGGCTACACCTTC.

V usage is TRBV6-5 and J usage is TRBJ2-7; perhaps TRBD2 as D (5 bases). The V and J ends lost 7 bases and 3 bases respectively, with 13 bases between them. The CDR3 loop spans 13 amino acids. From germline, CDR1 is MNHEY and CDR2 SVGAGI. CDR3 nucleotides: TGTGCCAGCACTGGGAACCGGGACTACGAGCAGTACTTC. Amino acid sequence: CASTGNRDYEQYF.

This chain uses TRBV6-5 with TRBJ1-6, with unresolved D. V lost 4 bases and J 0 bases, leaving 10 bases between the germline ends. The CDR3 extends over 16 amino acids. Germline lookup yields CDR1 MNHEY and CDR2 SVGAGI. CDR3 sequence reads: CASSLRVNSYNSPLHF. The CDR3 DNA is TGTGCCAGCAGTTTGCGGGTGAACTCCTATAATTCACCCCTCCACTTT.

The chain recombines TRBV5-5 with TRBJ1-2; D may be TRBD1 (6 bases). The germline CDR1 and CDR2 sequences are SGHKS and YYEKEE (reference sequence). With 7 bases removed from V and 4 bases from J, the gap between germline ends came to 17 bases. This CDR3 contains 14 residues. DNA for the CDR3: TGTGCCAGCGTAAGGGACACCCTAACCTATGGCTACACCTTC. This translates into CASVRDTLTYGYTF. Full variable domain (missing parts from reference TRBV5-5 and TRBJ1-2): DAGVTQSPTHLIKTRGQQVTLRCSPISGHKSVSWYQQVLGQGPQFIFQYYEKEERGRGNFPDRFSARQFPNYSSELNVNALLLGDSALYLCASVRDTLTYGYTFGSGTRLTVV.

The chain joins TRBV5-5 to TRBJ2-7; D may be TRBD2 (5 bases). Germline CDR1 reads SGHKS; CDR2 reads YYEKEE (reference sequence). The ends were cut back, 4 bases at V and 2 bases at J, with 13 bases in the middle. This CDR3 contains 14 residues. The CDR3, as DNA: TGTGCCAGCAGCCTTACCGGGGAGACCTACGAGCAGTACTTC. Translation gives CASSLTGETYEQYF. The variable domain in full, with the rest retrieved from reference TRBV5-5 and TRBJ2-7, is DAGVTQSPTHLIKTRGQQVTLRCSPISGHKSVSWYQQVLGQGPQFIFQYYEKEERGRGNFPDRFSARQFPNYSSELNVNALLLGDSALYLCASSLTGETYEQYFGPGTRLTVT.